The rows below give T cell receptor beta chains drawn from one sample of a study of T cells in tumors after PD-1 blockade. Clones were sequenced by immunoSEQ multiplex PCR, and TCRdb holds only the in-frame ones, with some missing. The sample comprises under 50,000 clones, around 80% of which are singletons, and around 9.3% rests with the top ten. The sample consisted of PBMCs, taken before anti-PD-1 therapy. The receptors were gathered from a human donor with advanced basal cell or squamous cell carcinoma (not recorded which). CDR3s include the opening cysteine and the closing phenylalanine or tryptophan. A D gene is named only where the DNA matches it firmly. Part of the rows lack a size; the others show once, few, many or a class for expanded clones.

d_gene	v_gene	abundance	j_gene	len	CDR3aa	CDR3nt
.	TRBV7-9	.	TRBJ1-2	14	CASSARGSNYGYTF	TGTGCCAGCAGCGCCAGGGGCTCTAACTATGGCTACACCTTC
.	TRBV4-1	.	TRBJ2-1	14	CASSQGSGTNEQFF	TGCGCCAGCAGCCAAGGCTCGGGGACCAATGAGCAGTTCTTC
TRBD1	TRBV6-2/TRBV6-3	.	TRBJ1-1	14	CASSYGTGESEAFF	TGTGCCAGCAGTTACGGGACAGGGGAATCTGAAGCTTTCTTT
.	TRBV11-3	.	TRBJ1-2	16	CASSLETAENKYGYTF	TGTGCCAGCAGCTTAGAGACAGCCGAAAATAAGTATGGCTACACCTTC
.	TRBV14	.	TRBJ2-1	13	CASSQDGVDEQFF	TGTGCCAGCAGCCAAGATGGGGTGGATGAGCAGTTCTTC
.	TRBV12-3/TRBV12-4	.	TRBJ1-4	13	CASSFGVNEKLFF	TGTGCCAGCAGTTTTGGCGTTAATGAAAAACTGTTTTTT
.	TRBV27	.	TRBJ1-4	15	CASSAFGEVNEKLFF	TGTGCCAGCAGTGCCTTCGGTGAGGTTAATGAAAAACTGTTTTTT
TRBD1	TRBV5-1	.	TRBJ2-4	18	CASSPGDSDLLYENIQYF	TGCGCCAGCAGCCCAGGGGACAGCGATCTCCTTTACGAAAACATTCAGTACTTC
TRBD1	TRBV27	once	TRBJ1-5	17	CASSRIGTGRLKQPQHF	TGTGCCAGCAGTAGAATTGGGACAGGGAGGTTGAAACAGCCCCAGCATTTT
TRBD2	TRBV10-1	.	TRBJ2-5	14	CATWGGRAGETQYF	TGCGCCACCTGGGGGGGGAGGGCCGGTGAGACCCAGTACTTC